Listed below are T cell receptor beta chains from one sample, sequenced in a study of T-cell reconstitution after alpha-beta-depleted transplantation in children. TCRdb redid the calling of the PCR reads with MiXCR, one entry per CDR3 protein. The repertoire includes hundreds of thousands of distinct CDR3 sequences, about a sixth of them detected once, and 3.3% sits in the top ten. The starting material was PBMCs from the stem cell graft donor, obtained from the stem cell graft. All receptors derive from a human donor who donated a stem cell graft to a child with acute lymphoblastic leukemia. Each CDR3 is given with its conserved first and last residue. The order of the fields is V gene, J gene, clone size, D gene, CDR3 DNA, CDR3 protein. A D gene is named only where the DNA matches it firmly. Where a row states a size, it is once, few, many or the class of an expanded clone; other rows omit it.

V: TRBV7-2
J: TRBJ2-7
size: few
D: TRBD2
DNA: TGTGCCAGCACCCTGACTAGCGGGAGGGTCTACGAGCAGTACTTC
CDR3: CASTLTSGRVYEQYF

V: TRBV20-1
J: TRBJ1-6
size: few
D: NA
DNA: TGCAGTGCTACGTGGGGAGGATTTGCGTCACCCCTCCACTTT
CDR3: CSATWGGFASPLHF

V: TRBV12-3/TRBV12-4
J: TRBJ1-3
size: NA
D: NA
DNA: TGTGCCAGCAGCCTTGGATGGGGCGTGGACACCATATATTTT
CDR3: CASSLGWGVDTIYF

V: TRBV9
J: TRBJ2-4
size: NA
D: NA
DNA: TGTGCCAGCAGCGTAGGGGGTGACGGAAACATTCAGTACTTC
CDR3: CASSVGGDGNIQYF

V: TRBV14
J: TRBJ1-1
size: few
D: NA
DNA: TGTGCCAGCAGCCTACACTGGGCGGCGGGGGTTCCCTACACTGAAGCTTTCTTT
CDR3: CASSLHWAAGVPYTEAFF

V: TRBV29-1
J: TRBJ1-4
size: few
D: NA
DNA: TGCGCCACGGGGGGGGGCAACGAAAAACTGTTTTTT
CDR3: CATGGGNEKLFF

V: TRBV12-3/TRBV12-4
J: TRBJ2-5
size: few
D: NA
DNA: TGTGCCAGCAGTTTAGCGAAGGAGACCCAGTACTTC
CDR3: CASSLAKETQYF

V: TRBV7-9
J: TRBJ2-7
size: NA
D: TRBD2
DNA: TGTGCCAGCAGCCCCCGCCGCGGACTAGCGGGAGTCTACGAGCAGTACTTC
CDR3: CASSPRRGLAGVYEQYF

V: TRBV6-1
J: TRBJ1-2
size: few
D: NA
DNA: TGTGCCAGCACCCTAGTGCCCGACGCCTATGGCTACACCTTC
CDR3: CASTLVPDAYGYTF

V: TRBV5-6
J: TRBJ2-7
size: NA
D: TRBD1
DNA: TGTGCCAGCAGCTCCCCCTCCTCGGACAGGGGGCGAGTTTTC
CDR3: CASSSPSSDRGRVF

V: TRBV19
J: TRBJ1-5
size: NA
D: NA
DNA: TGTGCCAGTAGTATCGAGGGGAATCAGCCCCAGCATTTT
CDR3: CASSIEGNQPQHF

V: TRBV5-8
J: TRBJ2-7
size: many
D: NA
DNA: TGTGCCAGCAGCTTACAGCGGTACGAGCAGTACTTC
CDR3: CASSLQRYEQYF

V: TRBV24-1
J: TRBJ1-2
size: once
D: NA
DNA: TGTGCCACCAGTGAGACTGCGGAGCCCTACCTTCCTAACTATGGCTACACCTTC
CDR3: CATSETAEPYLPNYGYTF

V: TRBV3-1
J: TRBJ2-7
size: NA
D: TRBD2
DNA: TGTGCCAGCAGCCAAGAGGGTAGCGGGGCCTACGAGCAGTACTTC
CDR3: CASSQEGSGAYEQYF

V: TRBV2
J: TRBJ1-4
size: few
D: NA
DNA: TGTGCCAGCATGCGGGAGACTGAAAAACTGTTTTTT
CDR3: CASMRETEKLFF

V: TRBV7-9
J: TRBJ1-4
size: NA
D: NA
DNA: TGTGCCAGCAGCTACAGGGTGGAAAAACTGTTTTTT
CDR3: CASSYRVEKLFF

V: TRBV5-1
J: TRBJ2-7
size: few
D: NA
DNA: TGCGCCAGCAGCTACGACACCCAGAGCTCCTACGAGCAGTACTTC
CDR3: CASSYDTQSSYEQYF

V: TRBV29-1
J: TRBJ2-1
size: few
D: NA
DNA: TGCAGCGTCCACAGGCCTGGGGACAATGAGCAGTTCTTC
CDR3: CSVHRPGDNEQFF

V: TRBV6-1
J: TRBJ2-2
size: few
D: NA
DNA: TGTGCCAGCAGTGAAAAACGGCAGGGCACCGGGGAGCTGTTTTTT
CDR3: CASSEKRQGTGELFF

V: TRBV7-9
J: TRBJ2-1
size: few
D: TRBD2
DNA: TGTGCCAGCAGCCAAAGGGACGGGAGGGCCCTAAATGAGCAGTTCTTC
CDR3: CASSQRDGRALNEQFF

V: TRBV9
J: TRBJ2-3
size: NA
D: TRBD2
DNA: TGTGCCAGCAGCGCGAGAACCGGGACTAGCGCTTCCACGGATACGCAGTATTTT
CDR3: CASSARTGTSASTDTQYF

V: TRBV7-8
J: TRBJ2-1
size: NA
D: TRBD2
DNA: TGTGCCAGCAGCTTACCAACTAGCGGGAGATTCAATGAGCAGTTCTTC
CDR3: CASSLPTSGRFNEQFF

V: TRBV12-3/TRBV12-4
J: TRBJ2-3
size: few
D: NA
DNA: TGTGCCAGCAGCCTAGGGGACGGAGATACGCAGTATTTT
CDR3: CASSLGDGDTQYF

V: TRBV6-5
J: TRBJ2-7
size: NA
D: NA
DNA: TGTGCCAGCATCGGGTCGTCCTACGAGCAGTACTTC
CDR3: CASIGSSYEQYF

V: TRBV9
J: TRBJ2-1
size: few
D: NA
DNA: TGTGCCAGCAGCACAGGACCGAACTCCTACAATGAGCAGTTCTTC
CDR3: CASSTGPNSYNEQFF

V: TRBV29-1
J: TRBJ1-2
size: NA
D: TRBD1
DNA: TGCAGCGTTTGGACAGGGAGGCACTATGGCTACACCTTC
CDR3: CSVWTGRHYGYTF

V: TRBV4-1
J: TRBJ2-7
size: NA
D: TRBD2
DNA: TGCGCCAGCAGCCCCGGGGGGAGCGGGGACCCCATCTACGAGCAGTACTTC
CDR3: CASSPGGSGDPIYEQYF

V: TRBV2
J: TRBJ1-4
size: NA
D: TRBD1
DNA: TGTGCCAGCAGGACAGGGATGGGTGAAAAACTGTTTTTT
CDR3: CASRTGMGEKLFF

V: TRBV20-1
J: TRBJ2-1
size: NA
D: NA
DNA: TGCAGTGCTAGTCCCAGCGGCCTAACCAATGAGCAGTTCTTC
CDR3: CSASPSGLTNEQFF

V: TRBV12-3/TRBV12-4
J: TRBJ2-1
size: few
D: TRBD1
DNA: TGTGCCAGCAGTTTAGCGATGGGACAGGGGGGTAGCTACAATGAGCAGTTCTTC
CDR3: CASSLAMGQGGSYNEQFF

V: TRBV12-3/TRBV12-4
J: TRBJ2-1
size: NA
D: NA
DNA: TGTGCCAGCAGTTTAGAGGTGGTTGAGCAGTTCTTC
CDR3: CASSLEVVEQFF

V: TRBV4-1
J: TRBJ1-1
size: few
D: NA
DNA: TGCGCCAGCAGCCCGGGACCGTTGAACACTGAAGCTTTCTTT
CDR3: CASSPGPLNTEAFF

V: TRBV5-1
J: TRBJ2-2
size: few
D: NA
DNA: TGCGCCACCCCTCAGCTCACCGGGGAGCTGTTTTTT
CDR3: CATPQLTGELFF

V: TRBV30
J: TRBJ2-1
size: few
D: TRBD1
DNA: TGTGCCTGGGAGAGGGAGGACAGGGGGCGTAATGAGCAGTTCTTC
CDR3: CAWEREDRGRNEQFF

V: TRBV10-3
J: TRBJ1-2
size: few
D: NA
DNA: TGTGCCATCAGTGGTGCCGGGACTACGGACTACACCTTC
CDR3: CAISGAGTTDYTF

V: TRBV27
J: TRBJ2-4
size: NA
D: NA
DNA: TGTGCCAGCAGTCCCTCCGGGGCTCCACAGTACTTC
CDR3: CASSPSGAPQYF

V: TRBV7-2
J: TRBJ1-2
size: NA
D: NA
DNA: TGTGCCAGCAGCTTCGGGAGTCAGGTTTTCTATGGCTACACCTTC
CDR3: CASSFGSQVFYGYTF

V: TRBV20-1
J: TRBJ2-4
size: few
D: NA
DNA: TGCAGCCCCCAAGCCCCTGGAGCAGTCGGGAACATTCAGTACTTC
CDR3: CSPQAPGAVGNIQYF

V: TRBV10-3
J: TRBJ2-7
size: NA
D: NA
DNA: TGTGCCATCCTCAGGGACACCTCCTACGAGCAGTACTTC
CDR3: CAILRDTSYEQYF

V: TRBV15
J: TRBJ2-7
size: few
D: NA
DNA: TGTGCCACCAGCAGAGATAGAACAGGGAAGTACTTC
CDR3: CATSRDRTGKYF

V: TRBV6-4
J: TRBJ2-1
size: NA
D: NA
DNA: TGTGCCAGCAGTGACTTCGGGACTTCCTACAATGAGCAGTTCTTC
CDR3: CASSDFGTSYNEQFF

V: TRBV20-1
J: TRBJ2-1
size: NA
D: NA
DNA: TGCTGTGCTAGAAGGCTATTAGGGGACTCCTACAATGAGCAGTTCTTC
CDR3: CCARRLLGDSYNEQFF

V: TRBV5-1
J: TRBJ1-2
size: few
D: NA
DNA: TGCGCCAGCAGCGACACGGGACATGGCTACACCTTC
CDR3: CASSDTGHGYTF

V: TRBV7-8
J: TRBJ1-5
size: NA
D: NA
DNA: TGTGCCAGCAGCCCTGACCCGCGGGGTCAGCCCCAGCATTTT
CDR3: CASSPDPRGQPQHF

V: TRBV15
J: TRBJ2-7
size: NA
D: NA
DNA: TGTGCCACCAGCAGGGGAAGCACAGGGTTCCCCGAGCAGTACTTC
CDR3: CATSRGSTGFPEQYF

V: TRBV4-2
J: TRBJ2-4
size: NA
D: NA
DNA: TGTGCCAGCAGCGGGGGGATGAGTGACAAAAACATTCAGTACTTC
CDR3: CASSGGMSDKNIQYF

V: TRBV5-5
J: TRBJ1-5
size: NA
D: TRBD1
DNA: TGTGCCAGCAGCCCGGGGACAGGGGGCGCGGAACAGCCCCAGCATTTT
CDR3: CASSPGTGGAEQPQHF

V: TRBV12-3/TRBV12-4
J: TRBJ2-7
size: NA
D: NA
DNA: TGTGCCAGCAGCTTTACAGGAAATTCCTACGAGCAGTACTTC
CDR3: CASSFTGNSYEQYF

V: TRBV5-1
J: TRBJ2-1
size: NA
D: TRBD1
DNA: TGCGCCAGTTCCCGGGACAGGGGGATGGGTGAGCAGTTCTTC
CDR3: CASSRDRGMGEQFF

V: TRBV19
J: TRBJ2-7
size: NA
D: TRBD1
DNA: TGTGCCAGTAGTATGGCAGGGGGCTACGAGCAGTACTTC
CDR3: CASSMAGGYEQYF

V: TRBV11-1
J: TRBJ2-1
size: NA
D: TRBD2
DNA: TGTGCCAGCAGCTTAGATTGGCTAGCGGGGAGAGACCCATCCAATGAGCAGTTCTTC
CDR3: CASSLDWLAGRDPSNEQFF

V: TRBV5-1
J: TRBJ2-5
size: few
D: TRBD2
DNA: TGCGCCAGCAGCTTGGCAGCGGGAGGCATGGAGACCCAGTACTTC
CDR3: CASSLAAGGMETQYF

V: TRBV7-6
J: TRBJ2-1
size: few
D: NA
DNA: TGTGCCAGCAGCTTATTAGGGGGACCGCAGTTCTTC
CDR3: CASSLLGGPQFF

V: TRBV4-2
J: TRBJ2-6
size: few
D: NA
DNA: TGTGCCAGCAGCCAAGATTTTGAGCCCTTCGTCTCTGGGGCCAACGTCCTGACTTTC
CDR3: CASSQDFEPFVSGANVLTF

V: TRBV19
J: TRBJ2-1
size: many
D: NA
DNA: TGTGCCAGTAGTACAGGATACAATGAGCAGTTCTTC
CDR3: CASSTGYNEQFF